This TCR beta chain was identified during a study of CD8 T cells in Susac syndrome. An amount of RNA that ranged from about 0.45 to 1 ug was reverse transcribed with random hexamers. TCRdb re-analysed the immunoSEQ multiplex PCR reads in MiXCR, keeping a single row per CDR3 protein. The sample lists approximately 280,000 distinct CDR3 sequences, about 85% seen once, with about 0.11% in the top ten. V was cut by 5 bases and J by 6 bases, with 11 bases left in between. Looked up from germline, CDR1 is MNHEY and CDR2 is SVGAGI. This CDR3 has 13 residues. The chain has TRBV6-5 and TRBJ2-1; D is unclear. The receptor was isolated from a human donor with multiple sclerosis. The sample was CD8+ T cells from PBMCs. The CDR3 coding sequence is TGTGCCAGCAGTGGCCGGGCCGCCAATGAGCAGTTCTTC. Translation gives CASSGRAANEQFF.